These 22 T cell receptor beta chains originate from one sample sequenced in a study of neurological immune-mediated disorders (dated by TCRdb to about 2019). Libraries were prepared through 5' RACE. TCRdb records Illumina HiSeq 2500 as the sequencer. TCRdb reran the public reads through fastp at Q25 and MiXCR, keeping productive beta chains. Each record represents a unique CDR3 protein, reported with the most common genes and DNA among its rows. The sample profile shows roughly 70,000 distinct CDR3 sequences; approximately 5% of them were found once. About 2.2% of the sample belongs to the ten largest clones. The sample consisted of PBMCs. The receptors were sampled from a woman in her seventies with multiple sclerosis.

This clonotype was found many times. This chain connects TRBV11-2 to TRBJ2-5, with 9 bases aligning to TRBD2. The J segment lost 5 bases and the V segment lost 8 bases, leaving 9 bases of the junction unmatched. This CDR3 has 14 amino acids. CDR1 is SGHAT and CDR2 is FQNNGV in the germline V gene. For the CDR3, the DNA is TGTGCCAGCTTGGGGGGACTAGCCTCGGAGACCCAGTACTTC. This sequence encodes CASLGGLASETQYF.

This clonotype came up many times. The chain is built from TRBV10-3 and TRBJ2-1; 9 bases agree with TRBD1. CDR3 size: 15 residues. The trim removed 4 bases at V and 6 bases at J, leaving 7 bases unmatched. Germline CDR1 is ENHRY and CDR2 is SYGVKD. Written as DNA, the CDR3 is TGTGCCATCAGTGGTTTGGGACAGGGTGTCAATGAGCAGTTCTTC. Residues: CAISGLGQGVNEQFF.

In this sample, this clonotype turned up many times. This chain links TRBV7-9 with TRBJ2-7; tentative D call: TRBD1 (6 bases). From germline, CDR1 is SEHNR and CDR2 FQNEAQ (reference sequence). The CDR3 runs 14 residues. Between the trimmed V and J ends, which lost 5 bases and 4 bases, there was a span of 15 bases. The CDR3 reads CASSRQGSNYEQYF. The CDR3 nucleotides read TGTGCCAGCAGCCGCCAGGGGAGTAATTACGAGCAGTACTTC.

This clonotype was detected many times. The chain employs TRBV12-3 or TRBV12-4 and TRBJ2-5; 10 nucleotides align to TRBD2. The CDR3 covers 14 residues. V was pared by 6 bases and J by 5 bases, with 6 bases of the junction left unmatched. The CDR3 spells CASRQREGPETQYF. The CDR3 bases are TGTGCCAGCAGACAGCGGGAGGGCCCGGAGACCCAGTACTTC.

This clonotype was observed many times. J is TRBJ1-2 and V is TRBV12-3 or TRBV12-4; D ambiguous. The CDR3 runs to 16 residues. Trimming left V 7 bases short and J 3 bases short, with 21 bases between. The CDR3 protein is CASTLLGSSADYGYTF. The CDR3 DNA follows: TGTGCCAGCACCCTCCTTGGGAGTTCGGCGGACTATGGCTACACCTTC.

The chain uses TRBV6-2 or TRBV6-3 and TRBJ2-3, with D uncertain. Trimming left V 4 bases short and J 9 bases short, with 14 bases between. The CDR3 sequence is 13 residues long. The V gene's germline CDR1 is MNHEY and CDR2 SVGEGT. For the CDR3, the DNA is TGTGCCAGCAGTTCTGGATCCCAGATAACGCAGTATTTT. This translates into CASSSGSQITQYF.

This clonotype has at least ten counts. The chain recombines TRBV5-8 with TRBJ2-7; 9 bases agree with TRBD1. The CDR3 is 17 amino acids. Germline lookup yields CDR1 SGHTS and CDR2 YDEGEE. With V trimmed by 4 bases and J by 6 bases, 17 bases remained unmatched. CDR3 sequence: CASSTIGTGKVLGEQYF. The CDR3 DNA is TGTGCCAGCAGCACAATCGGGACAGGGAAAGTCCTGGGCGAGCAGTACTTC.

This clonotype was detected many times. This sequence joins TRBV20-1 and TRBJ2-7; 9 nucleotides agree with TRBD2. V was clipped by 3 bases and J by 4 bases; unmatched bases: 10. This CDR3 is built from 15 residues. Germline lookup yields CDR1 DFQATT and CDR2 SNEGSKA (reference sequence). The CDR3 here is CSASGLAGSPYEQYF. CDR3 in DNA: TGCAGTGCTAGCGGTCTAGCGGGGAGCCCGTACGAGCAGTACTTC.

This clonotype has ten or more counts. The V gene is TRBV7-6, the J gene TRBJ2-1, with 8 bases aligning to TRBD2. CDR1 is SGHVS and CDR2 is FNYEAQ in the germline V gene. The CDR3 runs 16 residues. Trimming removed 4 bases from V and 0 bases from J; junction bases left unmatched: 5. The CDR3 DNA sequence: TGTGCCAGCAGCTCCACCAGCGGGAGCTCCTACAATGAGCAGTTCTTC. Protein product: CASSSTSGSSYNEQFF.

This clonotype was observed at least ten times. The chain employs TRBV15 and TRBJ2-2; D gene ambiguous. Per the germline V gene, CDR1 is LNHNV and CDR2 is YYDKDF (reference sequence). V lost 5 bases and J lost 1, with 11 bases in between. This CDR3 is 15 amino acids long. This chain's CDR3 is CATSLQKKNTGELFF. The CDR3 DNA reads TGTGCCACCAGCCTCCAAAAAAAGAACACCGGGGAGCTGTTTTTT.

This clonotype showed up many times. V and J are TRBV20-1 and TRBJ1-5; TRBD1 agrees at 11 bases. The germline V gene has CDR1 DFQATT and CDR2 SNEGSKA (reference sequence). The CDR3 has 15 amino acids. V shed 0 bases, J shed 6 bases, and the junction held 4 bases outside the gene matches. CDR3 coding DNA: TGCAGTGCTAGAGACGGACAGGGGGCGAGTCAGCCCCAGCATTTT. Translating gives CSARDGQGASQPQHF.

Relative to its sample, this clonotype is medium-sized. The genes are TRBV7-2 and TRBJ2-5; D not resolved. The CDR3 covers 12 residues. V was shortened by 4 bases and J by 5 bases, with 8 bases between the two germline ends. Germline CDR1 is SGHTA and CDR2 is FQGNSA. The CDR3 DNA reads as TGTGCCAGCAGCTCCTCCCGGGAGACCCAGTACTTC. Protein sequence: CASSSSRETQYF.

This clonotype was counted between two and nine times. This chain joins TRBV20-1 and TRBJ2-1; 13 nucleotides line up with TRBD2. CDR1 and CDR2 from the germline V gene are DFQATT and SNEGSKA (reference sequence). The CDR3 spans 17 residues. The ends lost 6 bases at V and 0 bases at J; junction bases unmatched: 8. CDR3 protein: CSAKTRTSGSSYNEQFF. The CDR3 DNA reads TGCAGTGCCAAAACCCGGACTAGCGGGAGCTCCTACAATGAGCAGTTCTTC.

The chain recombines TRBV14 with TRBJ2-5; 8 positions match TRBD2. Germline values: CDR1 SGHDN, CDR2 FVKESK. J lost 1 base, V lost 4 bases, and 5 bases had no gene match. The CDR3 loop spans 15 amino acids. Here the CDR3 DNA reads TGTGCCAGCAGCCGGGCCGGGACTAGCCAAGAGACCCAGTACTTC. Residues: CASSRAGTSQETQYF.

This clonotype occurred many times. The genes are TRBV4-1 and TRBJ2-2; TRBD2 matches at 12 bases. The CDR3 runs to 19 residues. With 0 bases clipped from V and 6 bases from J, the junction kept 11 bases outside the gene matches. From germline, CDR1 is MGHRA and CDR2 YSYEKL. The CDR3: CASSQDMAWLAGGAGELFF. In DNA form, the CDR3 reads TGCGCCAGCAGCCAAGATATGGCTTGGCTAGCGGGAGGGGCCGGGGAGCTGTTTTTT.

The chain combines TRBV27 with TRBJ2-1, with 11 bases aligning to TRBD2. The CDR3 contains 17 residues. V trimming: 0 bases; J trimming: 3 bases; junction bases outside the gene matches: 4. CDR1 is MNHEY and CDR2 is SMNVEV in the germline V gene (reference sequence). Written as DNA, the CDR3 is TGTGCCAGCAGTTTATCGGGGGGACTAGCGGTCTACAATGAGCAGTTCTTC. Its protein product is CASSLSGGLAVYNEQFF.

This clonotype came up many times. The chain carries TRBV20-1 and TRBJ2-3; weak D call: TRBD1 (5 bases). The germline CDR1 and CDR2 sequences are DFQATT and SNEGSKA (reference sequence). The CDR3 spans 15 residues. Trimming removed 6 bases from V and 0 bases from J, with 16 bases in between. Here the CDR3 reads CSARRQTTSTDTQYF. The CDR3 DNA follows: TGCAGTGCGAGACGACAGACCACTAGCACAGATACGCAGTATTTT.

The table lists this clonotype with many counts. This CDR3 is CASSLSGDTEAFF. Here the CDR3 DNA reads TGCGCCAGCAGCCTGTCGGGGGACACTGAAGCTTTCTTT. The chain combines TRBV5-1 with TRBJ1-1; TRBD1 might be the D (5 bases). The CDR3 sequence is 13 residues long. Per the germline V gene, CDR1 is SGHRS and CDR2 is YFSETQ. V lost 4 bases, J lost 3 bases, and 10 bases lay in between.

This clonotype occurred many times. CDR3 loop: CSATPTGTERSPLHF. The CDR3 nucleotides read TGCAGTGCTACCCCTACCGGGACAGAGAGGTCACCCCTCCACTTT. The V gene is TRBV20-1, the J gene TRBJ1-6, with 7 positions matching TRBD1. V dropped 4 bases and J dropped 10; count of bases not matched to a gene: 13. Germline V gives CDR1 DFQATT, CDR2 SNEGSKA (reference sequence). The CDR3 has 15 residues.

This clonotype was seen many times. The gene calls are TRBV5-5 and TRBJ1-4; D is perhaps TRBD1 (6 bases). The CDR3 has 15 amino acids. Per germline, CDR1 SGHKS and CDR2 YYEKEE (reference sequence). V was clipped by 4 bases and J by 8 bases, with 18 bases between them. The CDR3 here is CASSRSDSGDEKLFF. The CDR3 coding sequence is TGTGCCAGCAGCCGTTCGGACAGCGGGGACGAAAAACTGTTTTTT.

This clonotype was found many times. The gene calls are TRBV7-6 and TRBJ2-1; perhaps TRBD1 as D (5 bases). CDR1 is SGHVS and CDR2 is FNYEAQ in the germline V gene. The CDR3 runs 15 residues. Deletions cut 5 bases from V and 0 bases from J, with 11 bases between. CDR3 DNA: TGTGCCAGCAGCGCGGACAAGAACTCCTACAATGAGCAGTTCTTC. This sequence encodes CASSADKNSYNEQFF.

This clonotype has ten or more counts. Here the CDR3 reads CASSARWGGDYNEQFF. CDR3 nucleotide sequence: TGTGCCAGCAGCGCACGTTGGGGAGGTGACTACAATGAGCAGTTCTTC. The chain employs TRBV9 and TRBJ2-1, with D perhaps matching TRBD2 (6 bases). Germline V gives CDR1 SGDLS, CDR2 YYNGEE. The CDR3 covers 16 residues. The ends were cut back, 3 bases at V and 3 bases at J, with 16 bases in the middle.